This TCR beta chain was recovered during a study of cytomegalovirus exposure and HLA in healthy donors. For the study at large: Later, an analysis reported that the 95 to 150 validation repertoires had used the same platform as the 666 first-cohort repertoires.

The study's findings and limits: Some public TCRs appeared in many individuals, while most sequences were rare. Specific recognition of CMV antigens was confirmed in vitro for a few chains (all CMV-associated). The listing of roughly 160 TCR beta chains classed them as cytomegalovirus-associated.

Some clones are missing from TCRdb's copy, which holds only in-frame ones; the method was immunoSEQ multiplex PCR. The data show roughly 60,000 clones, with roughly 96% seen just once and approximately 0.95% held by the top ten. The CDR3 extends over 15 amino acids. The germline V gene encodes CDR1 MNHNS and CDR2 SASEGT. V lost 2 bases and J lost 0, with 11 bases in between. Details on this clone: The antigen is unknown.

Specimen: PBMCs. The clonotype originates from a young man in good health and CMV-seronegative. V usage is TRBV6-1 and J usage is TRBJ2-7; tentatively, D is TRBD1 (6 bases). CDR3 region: CASSERGHTSYEQYF. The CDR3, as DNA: TGTGCCAGCAGTGAAAGGGGACATACCTCCTACGAGCAGTACTTC.